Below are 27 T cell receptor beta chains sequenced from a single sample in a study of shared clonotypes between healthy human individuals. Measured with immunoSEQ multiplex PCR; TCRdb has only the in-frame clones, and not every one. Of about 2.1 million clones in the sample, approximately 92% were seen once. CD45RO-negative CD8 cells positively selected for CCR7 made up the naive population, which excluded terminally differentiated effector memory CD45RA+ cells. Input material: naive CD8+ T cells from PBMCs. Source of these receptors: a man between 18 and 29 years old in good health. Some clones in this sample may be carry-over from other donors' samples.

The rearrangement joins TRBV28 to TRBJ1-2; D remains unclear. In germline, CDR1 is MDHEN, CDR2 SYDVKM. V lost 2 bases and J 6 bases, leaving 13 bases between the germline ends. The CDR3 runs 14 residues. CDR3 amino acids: CASSLDPPRDGYTF. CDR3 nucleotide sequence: TGTGCCAGCAGTTTAGACCCCCCGCGTGATGGCTACACCTTC.

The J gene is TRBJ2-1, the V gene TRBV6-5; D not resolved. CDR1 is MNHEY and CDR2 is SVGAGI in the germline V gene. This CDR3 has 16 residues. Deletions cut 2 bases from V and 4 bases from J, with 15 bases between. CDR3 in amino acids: CASSYLAGVKYNEQFF. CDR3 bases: TGTGCCAGCAGTTACCTCGCTGGGGTGAAGTACAATGAGCAGTTCTTC.

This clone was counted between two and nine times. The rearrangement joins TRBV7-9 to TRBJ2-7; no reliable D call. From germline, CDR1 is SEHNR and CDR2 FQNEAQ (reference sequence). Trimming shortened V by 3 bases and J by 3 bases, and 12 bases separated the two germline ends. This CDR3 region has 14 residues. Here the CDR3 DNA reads TGTGCCAGCAGCTTCGGCGGCTCCAGCTACGAGCAGTACTTC. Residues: CASSFGGSSYEQYF.

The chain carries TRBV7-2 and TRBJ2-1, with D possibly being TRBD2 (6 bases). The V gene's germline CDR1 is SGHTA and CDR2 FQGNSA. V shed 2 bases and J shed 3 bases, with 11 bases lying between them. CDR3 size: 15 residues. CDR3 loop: CASSLYGRGYNEQFF. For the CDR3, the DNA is TGTGCCAGCAGCTTATACGGGAGAGGCTACAATGAGCAGTTCTTC.

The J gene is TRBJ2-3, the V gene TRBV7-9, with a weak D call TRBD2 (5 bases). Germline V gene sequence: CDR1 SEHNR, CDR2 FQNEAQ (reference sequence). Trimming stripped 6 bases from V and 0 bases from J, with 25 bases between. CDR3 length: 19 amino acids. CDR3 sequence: CASREISGKGEDSTDTQYF. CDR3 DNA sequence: TGTGCCAGCAGGGAAATTTCCGGGAAGGGTGAGGATAGCACAGATACGCAGTATTTT.

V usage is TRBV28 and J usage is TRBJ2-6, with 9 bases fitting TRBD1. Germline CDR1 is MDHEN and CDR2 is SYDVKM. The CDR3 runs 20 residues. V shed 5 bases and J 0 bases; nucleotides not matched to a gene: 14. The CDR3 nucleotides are TGTGCCAGCAGTCCCCTGGGACAGGGATTTCCCAGCTCTGGGGCCAACGTCCTGACTTTC. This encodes CASSPLGQGFPSSGANVLTF.

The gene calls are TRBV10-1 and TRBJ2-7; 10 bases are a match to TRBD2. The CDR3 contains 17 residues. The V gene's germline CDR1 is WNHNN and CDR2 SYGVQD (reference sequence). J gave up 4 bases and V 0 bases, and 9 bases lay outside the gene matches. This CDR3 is CASSESRTLAGLYEQYF. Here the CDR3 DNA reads TGCGCCAGCAGTGAGTCGAGGACACTAGCGGGACTTTACGAGCAGTACTTC.

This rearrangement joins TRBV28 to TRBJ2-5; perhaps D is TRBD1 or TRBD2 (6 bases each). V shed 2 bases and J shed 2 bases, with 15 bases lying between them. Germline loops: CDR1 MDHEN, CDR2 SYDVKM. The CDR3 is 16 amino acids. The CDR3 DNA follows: TGTGCCAGCAGTTTAGAGGGGGGCGGCTATCAAGAGACCCAGTACTTC. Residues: CASSLEGGGYQETQYF.

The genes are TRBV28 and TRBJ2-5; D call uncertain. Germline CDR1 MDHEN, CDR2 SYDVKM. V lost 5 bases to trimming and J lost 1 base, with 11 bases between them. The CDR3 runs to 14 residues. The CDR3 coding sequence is TGTGCCAGCAGTGTCACCCACGCCCAAGAGACCCAGTACTTC. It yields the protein CASSVTHAQETQYF.

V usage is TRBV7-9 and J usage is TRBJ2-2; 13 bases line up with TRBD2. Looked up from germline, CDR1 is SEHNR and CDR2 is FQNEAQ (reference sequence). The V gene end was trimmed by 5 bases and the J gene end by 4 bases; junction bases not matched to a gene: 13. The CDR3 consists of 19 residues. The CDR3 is CASSPTGQRTSGSTGELFF. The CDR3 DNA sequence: TGTGCCAGCAGCCCCACGGGACAGCGGACTAGCGGGAGCACCGGGGAGCTGTTTTTT.

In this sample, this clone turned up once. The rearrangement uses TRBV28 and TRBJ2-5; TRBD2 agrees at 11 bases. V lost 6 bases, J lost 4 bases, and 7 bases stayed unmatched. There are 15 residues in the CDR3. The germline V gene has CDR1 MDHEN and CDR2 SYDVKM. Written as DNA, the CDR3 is TGTGCCAGCAGCGAACTAGCGGGAGTTGGAGAGACCCAGTACTTC. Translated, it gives CASSELAGVGETQYF.

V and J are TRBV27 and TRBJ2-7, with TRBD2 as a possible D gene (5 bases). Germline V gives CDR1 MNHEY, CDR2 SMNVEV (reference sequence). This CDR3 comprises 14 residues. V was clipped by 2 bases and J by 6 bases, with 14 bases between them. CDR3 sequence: CASSLERVTGEQYF. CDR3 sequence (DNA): TGTGCCAGCAGTTTAGAGAGGGTCACCGGCGAGCAGTACTTC.

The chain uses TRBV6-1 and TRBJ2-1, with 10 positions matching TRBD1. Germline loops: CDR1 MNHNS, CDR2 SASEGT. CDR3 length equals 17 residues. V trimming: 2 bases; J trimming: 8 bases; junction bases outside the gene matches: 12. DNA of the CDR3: TGTGCCAGCAGTGAACTGACGGACAGGGGGGTTAGGGATGAGCAGTTCTTC. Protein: CASSELTDRGVRDEQFF.

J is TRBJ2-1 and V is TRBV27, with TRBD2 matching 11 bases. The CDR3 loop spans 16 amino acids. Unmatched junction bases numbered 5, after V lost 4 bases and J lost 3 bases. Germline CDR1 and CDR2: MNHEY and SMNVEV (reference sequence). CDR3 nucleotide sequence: TGTGCCAGCAGTTCCCAGGGGACTAGCGGCTACAATGAGCAGTTCTTC. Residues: CASSSQGTSGYNEQFF.

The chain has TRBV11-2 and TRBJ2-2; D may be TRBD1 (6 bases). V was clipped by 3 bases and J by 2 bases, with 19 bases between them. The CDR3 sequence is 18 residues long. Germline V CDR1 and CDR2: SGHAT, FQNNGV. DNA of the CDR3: TGTGCCAGCAGCTTTACCCCGGGACACTTATTAAACACCGGGGAGCTGTTTTTT. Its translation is CASSFTPGHLLNTGELFF.

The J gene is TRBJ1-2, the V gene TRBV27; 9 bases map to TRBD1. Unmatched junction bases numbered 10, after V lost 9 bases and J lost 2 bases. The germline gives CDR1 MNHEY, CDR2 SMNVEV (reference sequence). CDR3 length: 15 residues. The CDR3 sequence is CASGDRDFDNYGYTF. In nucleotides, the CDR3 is TGTGCCAGTGGGGACAGGGACTTCGACAACTATGGCTACACCTTC.

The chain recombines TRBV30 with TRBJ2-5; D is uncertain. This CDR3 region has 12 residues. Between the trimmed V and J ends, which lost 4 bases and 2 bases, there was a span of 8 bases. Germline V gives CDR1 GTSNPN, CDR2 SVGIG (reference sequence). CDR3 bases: TGTGCCTGGAATTGGGGTCAAGAGACCCAGTACTTC. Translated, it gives CAWNWGQETQYF.

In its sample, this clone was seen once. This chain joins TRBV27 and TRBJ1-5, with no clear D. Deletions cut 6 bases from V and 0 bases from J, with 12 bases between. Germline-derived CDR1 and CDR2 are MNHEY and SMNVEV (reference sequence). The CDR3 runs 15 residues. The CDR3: CASSVGPYSNQPQHF. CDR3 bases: TGTGCCAGCAGCGTCGGACCCTATAGCAATCAGCCCCAGCATTTT.

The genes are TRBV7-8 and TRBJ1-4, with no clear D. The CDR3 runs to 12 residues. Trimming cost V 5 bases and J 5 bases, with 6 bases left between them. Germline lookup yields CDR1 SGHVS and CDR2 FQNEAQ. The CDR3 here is CASSPGNEKLFF. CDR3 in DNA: TGTGCCAGCAGCCCGGGGAATGAAAAACTGTTTTTT.

CDR3 DNA sequence: TGTGCCAGTAGTAGTGGCCCCAACAATGAGCAGTTCTTC. Residues: CASSSGPNNEQFF. The V call is TRBV19, the J call TRBJ2-1, with unresolved D. The CDR3 is 13 amino acids. The ends were cut back, 4 bases at V and 5 bases at J, with 9 bases in the middle. Germline lookup yields CDR1 LNHDA and CDR2 SQIVND (reference sequence).

CDR3 protein: CASSLVLQSPGGEQYF. CDR3 in DNA: TGTGCCAGCAGCTTAGTTCTACAGTCACCCGGAGGCGAGCAGTACTTC. This sequence joins TRBV11-2 and TRBJ2-7, with a tentative D call TRBD2 (5 bases). The CDR3 is 16 amino acids. The ends were cut back, 1 base at V and 6 bases at J, with 19 bases in the middle. In germline, CDR1 is SGHAT, CDR2 FQNNGV.

CDR3 region: CASSLIGTGGVGNQPQHF. The CDR3 DNA is TGTGCCAGCAGCCTCATCGGGACAGGGGGCGTCGGCAATCAGCCCCAGCATTTT. The chain carries TRBV27 and TRBJ1-5; 12 nucleotides match TRBD1. The junction had 11 bases not matched to a gene; V was cut back by 6 bases and J by 2 bases. This CDR3 comprises 18 residues. The germline V gene has CDR1 MNHEY and CDR2 SMNVEV (reference sequence).

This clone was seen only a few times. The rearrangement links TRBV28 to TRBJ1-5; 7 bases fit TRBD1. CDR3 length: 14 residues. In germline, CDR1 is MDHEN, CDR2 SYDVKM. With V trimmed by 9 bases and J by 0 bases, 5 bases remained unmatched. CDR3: CASQGTASNQPQHF. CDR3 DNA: TGTGCCAGTCAAGGGACAGCTAGCAATCAGCCCCAGCATTTT.

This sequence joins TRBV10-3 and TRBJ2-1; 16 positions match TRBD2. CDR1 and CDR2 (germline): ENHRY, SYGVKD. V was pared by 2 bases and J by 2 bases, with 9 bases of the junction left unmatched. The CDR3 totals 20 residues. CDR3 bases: TGTGCCATCAGTGAGCCGGCCGGGACTAGCGGGAGGGAGACCTACAATGAGCAGTTCTTC. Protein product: CAISEPAGTSGRETYNEQFF.

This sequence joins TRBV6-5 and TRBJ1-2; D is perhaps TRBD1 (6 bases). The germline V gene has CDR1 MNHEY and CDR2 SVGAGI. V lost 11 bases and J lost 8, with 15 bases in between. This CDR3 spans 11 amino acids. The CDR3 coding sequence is TGTGCCGCCGTAGGGGGGGACGGCTACACCTTC. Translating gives CAAVGGDGYTF.

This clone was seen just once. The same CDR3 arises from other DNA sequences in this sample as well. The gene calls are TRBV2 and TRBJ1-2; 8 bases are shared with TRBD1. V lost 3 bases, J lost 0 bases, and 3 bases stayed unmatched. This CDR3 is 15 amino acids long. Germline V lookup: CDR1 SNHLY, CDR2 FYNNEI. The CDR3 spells CASSEGQAANYGYTF. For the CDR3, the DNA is TGTGCCAGCAGTGAGGGACAGGCAGCTAACTATGGCTACACCTTC.

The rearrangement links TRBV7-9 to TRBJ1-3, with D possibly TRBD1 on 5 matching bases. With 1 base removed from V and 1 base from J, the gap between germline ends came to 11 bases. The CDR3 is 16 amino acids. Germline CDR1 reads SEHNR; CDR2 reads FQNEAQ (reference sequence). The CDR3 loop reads CASSLGGIWSGNTIYF. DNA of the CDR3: TGTGCCAGCAGCTTAGGGGGGATATGGTCTGGAAACACCATATATTTT.